This is a list of T cell receptor beta chains from one sample in a study of tumor and adjacent non-tumor tissue in lung cancer. TCRdb recomputed calls from the multiplex PCR reads with MiXCR, one row per CDR3 protein. The data contain 70,000 or so distinct CDR3 sequences, just under 60% of them singletons. The sample comprised lung tumor tissue. These receptors all stem from a man in his fifties with non-small cell lung cancer. The CDR3 runs from the conserved cysteine through the conserved F or W. The order of the fields is D gene, clone size, V gene, J gene, CDR3 DNA, CDR3 protein. The D gene is left open where the match is weak. A row's size may be missing; if present it is once, few, many or a size class.

>.|many|TRBV24-1|TRBJ2-7
TGTGCCACCAGTGCCCAGGGCTGGGAGCAGTACTTC
CATSAQGWEQYF
>TRBD1|.|TRBV7-9|TRBJ1-1
TGTGCCAACAGCACACCGGGACAGGGGCGAGGGAACACTGAAGCTTTCTTT
CANSTPGQGRGNTEAFF
>TRBD1|.|TRBV11-3|TRBJ1-5
TGTGCCAGCTTAGACAGGGTCAATCAGCCCCAGCATTTT
CASLDRVNQPQHF
>TRBD2|.|TRBV28|TRBJ2-3
TGTGCCAGCTTTACTAGCGGGGGCACAGATACGCAGTATTTT
CASFTSGGTDTQYF
>TRBD1|.|TRBV28|TRBJ1-5
TGTGCCAGCACCTTTGGACAGGGGTCTTGTCAGCCCCAGCATTTT
CASTFGQGSCQPQHF
>.|many|TRBV24-1|TRBJ2-3
TGTGCCACCAGTCCCGACCCAGATACGCAGTATTTT
CATSPDPDTQYF
>TRBD2|.|TRBV6-5|TRBJ2-5
TGTGCCAGCAGACGGACTAGCGGGAGATGGGAGACCCAGTACTTC
CASRRTSGRWETQYF
>.|once|TRBV24-1|TRBJ2-1
TGTGCCACTAGTGATCGGAGGACCGGGGTCAATGAGCAGTTCTTC
CATSDRRTGVNEQFF
>.|.|TRBV5-1|TRBJ1-6
TGCGCCAGCAGCATGCAACCGTGGCAGGGAAATTCACCCCTCCACTTT
CASSMQPWQGNSPLHF
>TRBD2|.|TRBV5-1|TRBJ2-1
TGCGCCATCGCAGCGGGGGCCTCCTACAATGAGCAGTTCTTC
CAIAAGASYNEQFF
>.|many|TRBV7-9|TRBJ2-4
TGTGCCAGCAGCAAATGGGGGGCAGCGGCCAAAAACATTCAGTACTTC
CASSKWGAAAKNIQYF
>.|.|TRBV5-1|TRBJ2-1
TGCGCCAGCAGCTTGTTAACGGGCCGAAACAATGAGCAGTTCTTC
CASSLLTGRNNEQFF
>.|many|TRBV6-2/TRBV6-3|TRBJ2-3
TGTGCCAGCAGTTCCGGGACCATAGAGACAGATACGCAGTATTTT
CASSSGTIETDTQYF
>.|.|TRBV12-3/TRBV12-4|TRBJ2-7
TGTGCCAGCAGTTTGGGTAGGTTCGACTCCTACGGGCAGTACTTC
CASSLGRFDSYGQYF
>TRBD1|many|TRBV28|TRBJ2-5
TGTGCCAGCAGTATTTCGTACAGGGGACAGGAGACCCAGTACTTC
CASSISYRGQETQYF
>TRBD1|.|TRBV28|TRBJ2-7
TGTGCCAGCAGACCACCAAGGGGACAGCTTACCTACGAGCAGTACTTC
CASRPPRGQLTYEQYF
>.|once|TRBV11-2|TRBJ2-7
TGTGGCAGCAGCCCTGCCCGGGGGCAGGCCCCTTGGAAGCAGTACTTC
CGSSPARGQAPWKQYF
>TRBD1|.|TRBV5-1|TRBJ1-6
TGCGCCAGCAGATTGGACAGGGGGCAATACTCACCCCCCCACTTT
CASRLDRGQYSPPHF
>TRBD2|.|TRBV20-1|TRBJ2-5
TGCAGTGCTAGAGAGTCGGGGCGGGGGGACCAAGAGACCCAGTACTTC
CSARESGRGDQETQYF
>.|many|TRBV29-1|TRBJ2-7
TGCAGCGGCCGGACGGACTCCTACGAGCAGTACTTC
CSGRTDSYEQYF
>TRBD1|once|TRBV30|TRBJ1-1
TGTGCCTGGAGTCCCGGACAGGGCTACACTAAAGCTTTCTTT
CAWSPGQGYTKAFF
>.|many|TRBV4-1|TRBJ2-2
TGCGCCAGCAGCCAAGATAGGCCAATTGTAGGGGAGCTGTTTTTT
CASSQDRPIVGELFF
>.|few|TRBV7-9|TRBJ1-2
TGTGCCAGCAGTTCCACCCCCGGCTTGGGGGAGGCTAACTATGGCTACACCTTC
CASSSTPGLGEANYGYTF
>TRBD1|once|TRBV4-2|TRBJ2-7
TGTGCCAGCAACCAAGACAGGGGCTCGTACGAGCAGTACTTC
CASNQDRGSYEQYF
>TRBD1|.|TRBV24-1|TRBJ2-1
TGTGCCGCCAGTGATCTCGGGACAGGGGTCTATGAGCAGTTCTTC
CAASDLGTGVYEQFF
>TRBD2|few|TRBV25-1|TRBJ2-1
TGTGCCAGCAGTGAACTGGGGACTAGTGGCAATGAGCAGTTCTTC
CASSELGTSGNEQFF
>.|many|TRBV30|TRBJ2-1
TGTGCCTGGAGCAGACAGAATGAGCAGTTCTTC
CAWSRQNEQFF
>TRBD2|.|TRBV20-1|TRBJ2-5
TGCACCCCGAGGGCTAGCGGGGGTCAAGAGACCCAGTACTTC
CTPRASGGQETQYF
>TRBD2|.|TRBV6-2/TRBV6-3|TRBJ2-1
TGCGCCAGCAGTACTAGCGGGAGGGCATACAATGGGCAGTTCTTC
CASSTSGRAYNGQFF
>TRBD2|many|TRBV10-1|TRBJ2-1
TGCGCCAGCAGTGAGTTGCGGGCTAGCGGGAGCACCTACAATGAGCAGTTCTTC
CASSELRASGSTYNEQFF
>.|.|TRBV28|TRBJ2-1
TGTGCCAGCAGTTTATATCAGACGGGATTCGCCTACAATAAGCAGTTCTTC
CASSLYQTGFAYNKQFF
>.|.|TRBV28|TRBJ1-4
TGTGCCAGCAGATCCCCGGGGGCCAATGAAAAACTGTTTTTT
CASRSPGANEKLFF
>.|.|TRBV10-3|TRBJ2-7
TGTGTCATCAGTGAGAGAGTGGACGGACAGTACGAGCAGTACTTC
CVISERVDGQYEQYF
>.|.|TRBV11-3|TRBJ2-2
TGTGCCAGCAGCACAGACAGGACGAACACCGGGGAGTTGTTTTTT
CASSTDRTNTGELFF
>.|.|TRBV20-1|TRBJ1-5
TGCAGTGCTAGAGGGCAAGTCAATCAGCCCCAGCATTTT
CSARGQVNQPQHF
>.|.|TRBV6-5|TRBJ2-5
TGCGCCAGCAGTTACTCAGAGACCCAGTACTTC
CASSYSETQYF
>TRBD2|.|TRBV6-1|TRBJ2-1
TGTGCCAGCAATGTGACTAGCGGAACCCGCACTGAGCAGTTCTTC
CASNVTSGTRTEQFF
>TRBD1|.|TRBV10-3|TRBJ1-2
TGTGCCATCAGCGTCGAAGGACAGGCTGCGGATGGCTACACCTTC
CAISVEGQAADGYTF
>.|.|TRBV11-2|TRBJ1-1
TGTGCCAGCAGCAAGGACAGTGCTGAAGCTTTCTTT
CASSKDSAEAFF
>.|.|TRBV11-3|TRBJ2-1
TGTGCCAACAGCCTATCGGGCCAGGTTGTCAATGAGCAGTTCTTC
CANSLSGQVVNEQFF
>.|many|TRBV29-1|TRBJ2-1
TGCAGCGCCGAATGGGAAAATGAGCAGTTCTTC
CSAEWENEQFF
>TRBD2|large|TRBV11-3|TRBJ2-3
TGTGCCAGCAGCCAAGGGACTAGCGGGGGTATCGCAGATACGCAGTATTTT
CASSQGTSGGIADTQYF
>.|many|TRBV6-1|TRBJ1-3
TGTGCCAGCAGTGAAGGGGCCTTCCGAGGGGCAGGAAACACCATATATTTT
CASSEGAFRGAGNTIYF
>.|.|TRBV6-5|TRBJ2-7
TGTGCCAGCAGTTACAATGAACAGGGCTCGACCTACGAGCAGCACTTC
CASSYNEQGSTYEQHF
>TRBD1|many|TRBV5-1|TRBJ1-6
TGCGCCAGCAGCTCCGGGACAGGGAGAAGTGATTCACCCCTCCACTTT
CASSSGTGRSDSPLHF
>.|.|TRBV2|TRBJ1-2
TGTGCCAACAGTCCCGCGCTGGGGGCCGGCTACACCTTC
CANSPALGAGYTF
>.|.|TRBV6-5|TRBJ2-5
TGTGCCAGCAGTGAGGGTCCGAGACTAGTAATGGGAGAGACCCAGTACTTC
CASSEGPRLVMGETQYF
>TRBD1|.|TRBV29-1|TRBJ2-5
TGCAGCGGCATGACAGGGCGCAGAGAGACCCAGTATTTC
CSGMTGRRETQYF
>.|many|TRBV6-5|TRBJ1-5
TGTGCCAGCAGTTACGGTGGCAATCAGCCCCAGCATTTT
CASSYGGNQPQHF
>TRBD1|.|TRBV6-2/TRBV6-3|TRBJ1-5
TGTGACGACACCGGGACAGGGAGGGCAAATCAGCCCCAGCATTTT
CDDTGTGRANQPQHF
>.|many|TRBV6-6|TRBJ2-5
TGTGCCAGCAGTTACGACAGAGAGACCCAGTACTTC
CASSYDRETQYF
>.|few|TRBV28|TRBJ1-5
TGTGCCAGCGTGGTAGGGGGTAATAGCAATCAGCCCCAGCATTTT
CASVVGGNSNQPQHF